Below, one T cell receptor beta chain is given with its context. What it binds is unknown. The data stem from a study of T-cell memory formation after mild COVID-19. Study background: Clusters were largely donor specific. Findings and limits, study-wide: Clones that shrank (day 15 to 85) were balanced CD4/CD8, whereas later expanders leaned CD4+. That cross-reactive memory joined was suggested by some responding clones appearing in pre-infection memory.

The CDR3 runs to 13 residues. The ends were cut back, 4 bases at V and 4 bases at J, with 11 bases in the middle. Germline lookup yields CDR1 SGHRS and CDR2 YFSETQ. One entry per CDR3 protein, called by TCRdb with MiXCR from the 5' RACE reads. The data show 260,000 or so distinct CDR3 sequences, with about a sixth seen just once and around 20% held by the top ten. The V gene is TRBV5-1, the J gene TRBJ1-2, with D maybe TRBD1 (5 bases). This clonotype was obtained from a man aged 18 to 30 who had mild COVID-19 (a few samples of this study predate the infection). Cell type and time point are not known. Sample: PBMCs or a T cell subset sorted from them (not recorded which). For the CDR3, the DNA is TGCGCCAGCAGCCATGACAGCTCCTATGGCTACACCTTC. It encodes CASSHDSSYGYTF. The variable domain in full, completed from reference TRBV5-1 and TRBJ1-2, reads KAGVTQTPRYLIKTRGQQVTLSCSPISGHRSVSWYQQTPGQGLQFLFEYFSETQRNKGNFPGRFSGRQFSNSRSEMNVSTLELGDSALYLCASSHDSSYGYTFGSGTRLTVV.